Listed here are 27 T cell receptor beta chains from one sample, sequenced in a study of cytomegalovirus exposure and HLA in healthy donors. PCR used 60 Vbeta primers and 13 Jbeta primers. Measured with immunoSEQ multiplex PCR; TCRdb has only the in-frame clones, and not every one. The repertoire consists of about 130,000 clones, with under 75% occurring once and the leading ten covering less than 3%. Sequenced material: PBMCs. These receptors all stem from a woman aged 40 to 50 in good health and CMV-seronegative.

The CDR3 protein is CASSLASGLYNEQFF. The CDR3 DNA sequence: TGTGCCAGCAGCTTAGCTAGCGGGCTCTACAATGAGCAGTTCTTC. V and J are TRBV7-9 and TRBJ2-1; TRBD2 matches 7 bases. Germline CDR1 reads SEHNR; CDR2 reads FQNEAQ (reference sequence). Germline trimming cut 0 bases from V and 3 bases from J; bases unmatched to any gene: 2. The CDR3 totals 15 residues.

V gene TRBV11-2 combines with J gene TRBJ2-1; tentatively, D is TRBD2 (6 bases). This CDR3 region has 16 residues. Germline V gene data show CDR1 as SGHAT and CDR2 as FQNNGV. Trimming removed 1 base at V and 4 bases at J, with 14 bases between. For the CDR3, the DNA is TGTGCCAGCAGCTTAGCCAGGGTAGCGGATTACAATGAGCAGTTCTTC. It translates to CASSLARVADYNEQFF.

The chain combines TRBV5-6 with TRBJ2-7; weak D call: TRBD2 (6 bases). Trimming left V 7 bases short and J 3 bases short, with 23 bases between. Germline CDR1 reads SGHDT; CDR2 reads YYEEEE. This CDR3 region has 16 residues. The CDR3 DNA follows: TGTGCCAGCGACTTGGGGGGATCCGGGGTCTACTACGAGCAGTACTTC. This gives the protein CASDLGGSGVYYEQYF.

This clone was found a few times. The CDR3, as DNA: TGCGCCAGCAGCTTGGGCGGGGGGGGTGCCAATGAGCAGTTCTTC. This gives the protein CASSLGGGGANEQFF. The V call is TRBV5-1, the J call TRBJ2-1, with TRBD2 identical over 9 bases. From germline, CDR1 is SGHRS and CDR2 YFSETQ. The CDR3 has 15 amino acids. The J segment lost 6 bases and the V segment lost 0 bases, leaving 4 bases of the junction unmatched.

The J gene is TRBJ2-2, the V gene TRBV6-1; 8 positions agree with TRBD1. V gave up 6 bases and J gave up 6 bases; unmatched junction bases: 9. The CDR3 extends over 15 amino acids. Germline lookup yields CDR1 MNHNS and CDR2 SASEGT. CDR3 in DNA: TGTGCCAGCAGCGAACCGGGACAGGCGGCCGGGGAGCTGTTTTTT. It specifies CASSEPGQAAGELFF.

The chain couples TRBV11-2 to TRBJ1-6; TRBD1 might be the D (6 bases). Trimming left V 1 base short and J 9 bases short, with 16 bases between. This CDR3 contains 16 residues. Germline CDR1 and CDR2: SGHAT and FQNNGV. The CDR3 DNA reads TGTGCCAGCAGCTTAGGTTCAGGGGTGGGGAGTTCACCCCTCCACTTT. Amino acids: CASSLGSGVGSSPLHF.

The chain has TRBV6-1 and TRBJ1-1; TRBD1 agrees at 7 bases. Losses at the gene ends were 8 bases for V and 0 bases for J; bases not matched to a gene: 3. Germline V lookup: CDR1 MNHNS, CDR2 SASEGT. The CDR3 is 13 amino acids. CDR3 region: CASRQGLNTEAFF. CDR3 coding DNA: TGTGCCAGCCGACAGGGTCTGAACACTGAAGCTTTCTTT.

The J gene is TRBJ1-1, the V gene TRBV5-8, with D maybe TRBD1 (6 bases). The V and J ends lost 4 bases and 7 bases respectively, with 17 bases between them. The V gene's germline CDR1 is SGHTS and CDR2 YDEGEE. This CDR3 has 14 residues. The DNA for the CDR3 is TGTGCCAGCAGCCCTACAACAGGGTCCGTTGAAGCTTTCTTT. Its translation is CASSPTTGSVEAFF.

The genes are TRBV5-1 and TRBJ1-3; D may be TRBD1 (5 bases). This CDR3 has 15 residues. In germline, CDR1 is SGHRS, CDR2 YFSETQ. Trimming took 7 bases from V and 2 from J, leaving 16 bases between them. CDR3 sequence: CASRPAQGTGNTIYF. DNA for the CDR3: TGCGCCAGCCGTCCCGCCCAGGGAACTGGAAACACCATATATTTT.

The chain is built from TRBV27 and TRBJ2-7, with D perhaps matching TRBD1 (7 bases). Trimming pared 5 bases from V and 0 bases from J, leaving 17 bases between. CDR1 and CDR2 (germline): MNHEY, SMNVEV (reference sequence). The CDR3 has 16 amino acids. This chain's CDR3 is CASSPAGQPSSYEQYF. In DNA form, the CDR3 reads TGTGCCAGCAGTCCCGCGGGACAGCCAAGCTCCTACGAGCAGTACTTC.

This rearrangement joins TRBV4-1 to TRBJ1-5; 9 bases are shared with TRBD1. There are 18 residues in the CDR3. CDR1 and CDR2 from the germline V gene are MGHRA and YSYEKL. Losses at the gene ends were 4 bases for V and 3 bases for J; bases not matched to a gene: 13. In DNA, the CDR3 is TGCGCCAGCAGCCCTGGACAGGGGCGTAGGTTGGACAATCAGCCCCAGCATTTT. It yields the protein CASSPGQGRRLDNQPQHF.

V gene TRBV7-3 combines with J gene TRBJ2-2, with 9 bases identical to TRBD2. This CDR3 has 15 residues. Germline V gene data show CDR1 as SGHTA and CDR2 as FQGTGA. The J segment lost 7 bases and the V segment lost 3 bases, leaving 6 bases of the junction unmatched. CDR3 region: CASSFPAGGIGELFF. CDR3 coding DNA: TGTGCCAGCAGCTTCCCGGCGGGGGGGATCGGGGAGCTGTTTTTT.

This clone was recorded a few times. The V call is TRBV30, the J call TRBJ2-1; 7 bases agree with TRBD1. V lost 2 bases to trimming and J lost 13 bases; unmatched junction nucleotides: 8. Germline V gene lookup returns CDR1 GTSNPN and CDR2 SVGIG (reference sequence). The CDR3 sequence is 12 residues long. The CDR3 coding sequence is TGTGCCTGGAGTCTACTGGGACAGACCCAGTTCTTC. Translation: CAWSLLGQTQFF. The entire variable domain, with the rest obtained from reference TRBV30 and TRBJ2-1, is as follows: SQTIHQWPATLVQPVGSPLSLECTVEGTSNPNLYWYRQAAGRGLQLLFYSVGIGQISSEVPQNLSASRPQDRQFILSSKKLLLSDSGFYLCAWSLLGQTQFFGPGTRLTVL.

The genes are TRBV11-2 and TRBJ1-2, with 9 bases matching TRBD1. The V gene's germline CDR1 is SGHAT and CDR2 FQNNGV. V trimming: 6 bases; J trimming: 3 bases; junction bases outside the gene matches: 8. The CDR3 runs to 15 residues. CDR3 DNA: TGTGCCAGCAGGAAACCGGGACAGGGTGACTATGGCTACACCTTC. Residues: CASRKPGQGDYGYTF.

V usage is TRBV27 and J usage is TRBJ1-1, with D maybe TRBD1 (6 bases). The CDR3 covers 13 residues. V was trimmed by 6 bases and J by 10 bases, leaving 18 bases between them. Germline V CDR1 and CDR2: MNHEY, SMNVEV (reference sequence). The CDR3 DNA reads TGTGCCAGCAGCCGGACAGTGTTTGTGGGAGCTTTCTTT. Residues: CASSRTVFVGAFF.

The CDR3 protein is CASSLVSAEQYF. The CDR3, as DNA: TGTGCCAGCAGCTTAGTGAGCGCCGAGCAGTACTTC. The chain uses TRBV7-9 and TRBJ2-7, with D unresolved. The CDR3 is made up of 12 amino acids. Trimming left V 1 base short and J 6 bases short, with 7 bases between. The germline gives CDR1 SEHNR, CDR2 FQNEAQ (reference sequence).

This sequence joins TRBV7-9 and TRBJ1-1; D possibly corresponds to TRBD1 (5 bases). Trimming left V 3 bases short and J 1 base short, with 12 bases between. CDR3 size: 15 residues. The V gene's germline CDR1 is SEHNR and CDR2 FQNEAQ (reference sequence). The CDR3 nucleotides are TGTGCCAGCAGCTTCCCCGGACAACGGAACACTGAAGCTTTCTTT. Translation: CASSFPGQRNTEAFF.

The chain joins TRBV4-2 to TRBJ2-1, with 12 bases fitting TRBD2. V was pared by 0 bases and J by 3 bases, with 9 bases of the junction left unmatched. This CDR3 spans 19 amino acids. In germline, CDR1 is LGHNA, CDR2 YNFKEQ. The chain's CDR3 is CASSQEGTSGGTHYNEQFF. The CDR3 nucleotides read TGTGCCAGCAGCCAAGAAGGCACTAGCGGGGGGACCCACTACAATGAGCAGTTCTTC.

This clone has only a few counts. J is TRBJ2-3 and V is TRBV7-8, with TRBD2 identical over 11 bases. The CDR3 is made up of 17 amino acids. Germline trimming cut 1 base from V and 3 bases from J; bases unmatched to any gene: 6. Per the germline V gene, CDR1 is SGHVS and CDR2 is FQNEAQ. CDR3 bases: TGTGCCAGCAGCTTAGTGCCTAGCGGGGGGACTACAGATACGCAGTATTTT. This encodes CASSLVPSGGTTDTQYF.

The genes are TRBV7-2 and TRBJ1-1, with D perhaps matching TRBD1 (6 bases). This CDR3 region has 16 residues. CDR1 is SGHTA and CDR2 is FQGNSA in the germline V gene. With 5 bases removed from V and 1 base from J, the gap between germline ends came to 17 bases. This CDR3 is CASSASGQLTNTEAFF. The CDR3 DNA is TGTGCCAGCAGCGCCTCAGGACAGCTTACGAACACTGAAGCTTTCTTT.

This chain connects TRBV9 to TRBJ1-3; D remains ambiguous. Trimming removed 0 bases at V and 4 bases at J, with 11 bases between. This CDR3 region has 15 residues. The V gene's germline CDR1 is SGDLS and CDR2 YYNGEE. In DNA form, the CDR3 reads TGTGCCAGCAGCGTAGAGAGCCTACCAGGAAACACCATATATTTT. Its translation: CASSVESLPGNTIYF.

The chain links TRBV2 to TRBJ2-7; the D gene is possibly TRBD1 (5 bases). CDR1 and CDR2 from the germline V gene are SNHLY and FYNNEI. Trimming removed 7 bases from V and 0 bases from J, with 10 bases in between. The CDR3 has 13 amino acids. In nucleotides, the CDR3 is TGTGCCAGCATAGACAGAGACTCCTACGAGCAGTACTTC. It codes for CASIDRDSYEQYF.

CDR3 sequence (DNA): TGTGCCAGCAGTTCCGACGGACAGGCGAACACTGAAGCTTTCTTT. This encodes CASSSDGQANTEAFF. The J gene is TRBJ1-1, the V gene TRBV6-4; 7 positions agree with TRBD1. Germline trimming cut 5 bases from V and 1 base from J; bases unmatched to any gene: 7. Germline V gene data show CDR1 as MRHNA and CDR2 as SNTAGT. This CDR3 region has 15 residues.

The rearrangement joins TRBV27 to TRBJ1-2; no reliable D call. Germline V lookup: CDR1 MNHEY, CDR2 SMNVEV (reference sequence). Trimming pared 3 bases from V and 4 bases from J, leaving 18 bases between. This CDR3 is 16 amino acids long. The DNA for the CDR3 is TGTGCCAGCAGTTTGGCTCCACCGGGGTTTTCCTATGGCTACACCTTC. It specifies CASSLAPPGFSYGYTF.

This clone was found many times. The CDR3 DNA reads as TGTGCCAGCAGCTTATCGGGTTCGGGTACTGAAGCTTTCTTT. Protein sequence: CASSLSGSGTEAFF. This chain links TRBV5-4 with TRBJ1-1; D gene ambiguous. V gave up 2 bases and J gave up 5 bases, with 13 bases separating them. Germline CDR1 reads SGHNT; CDR2 reads YYREEE (reference sequence). The CDR3 contains 14 residues.

This clone was observed a few times. This chain links TRBV21-1 with TRBJ2-3; whether TRBD1, the table's D call, matches the DNA was not checked. TRBV21-1 is a recognized pseudogene. There are 16 residues in the CDR3. For the CDR3, the DNA is TGTGCCAGCAGCAAACGGGCAGGGGTCCTCACAGATACGCAGTATTTT. This sequence encodes CASSKRAGVLTDTQYF.

This chain joins TRBV5-1 and TRBJ2-1, with 9 bases fitting TRBD2. Germline V gives CDR1 SGHRS, CDR2 YFSETQ. V gave up 0 bases and J gave up 2 bases; unmatched junction bases: 9. CDR3 length: 18 residues. CDR3 sequence reads: CASSLGGRAGGPYNEQFF. For the CDR3, the DNA is TGCGCCAGCAGCTTGGGAGGTAGGGCGGGGGGGCCCTACAATGAGCAGTTCTTC.